Below are 9 T cell receptor beta chains sequenced from a single sample in a study of blood T cell repertoires in COVID-19. TCRdb's table, derived via immunoSEQ multiplex PCR, lists solely in-frame clones and lacks some. The sample lists 150,000 to 200,000 clones; roughly 85% were seen once. Sequences were obtained from peripheral blood. These receptors all stem from a woman in her sixties or seventies with acute or convalescent COVID-19.

The chain is built from TRBV12-3 or TRBV12-4 and TRBJ2-3; possible D gene TRBD2, 5 bases. This CDR3 comprises 13 residues. The ends were cut back, 3 bases at V and 4 bases at J, with 8 bases in the middle. CDR3 amino acids: CASSFNGADTQYF. The CDR3 DNA follows: TGTGCCAGCAGTTTTAACGGGGCAGATACGCAGTATTTT.

The rearrangement joins TRBV4-2 to TRBJ2-7; TRBD2 might be the D (5 bases). Germline assignment: CDR1 LGHNA and CDR2 YNFKEQ. V gave up 2 bases and J gave up 2 bases, with 7 bases separating them. The CDR3 runs 13 residues. The chain's CDR3 is CASSQTGTYEQYF. The CDR3 DNA reads as TGTGCCAGCAGCCAAACCGGGACCTACGAGCAGTACTTC.

This chain uses TRBV19 with TRBJ2-5, with 8 nucleotides matching TRBD1. J lost 5 bases, V lost 5 bases, and 10 bases had no gene match. The CDR3 length is 15 residues. From germline, CDR1 is LNHDA and CDR2 SQIVND (reference sequence). The CDR3 is CASSPGQGPYETQYF. CDR3 sequence (DNA): TGTGCCAGTAGTCCAGGACAGGGTCCATACGAGACCCAGTACTTC.

The chain employs TRBV10-1 and TRBJ1-1; no clear D. The CDR3 length is 15 residues. Germline V lookup: CDR1 WNHNN, CDR2 SYGVQD (reference sequence). V was clipped by 2 bases and J by 2 bases, with 12 bases between them. The CDR3 nucleotides are TGCGCCAGCAGTGAGGTTCCAGCGGTAAACACTGAAGCTTTCTTT. This encodes CASSEVPAVNTEAFF.

J is TRBJ2-7 and V is TRBV6-5; 9 nucleotides line up with TRBD1. Germline values: CDR1 MNHEY, CDR2 SVGAGI. The CDR3 is 14 amino acids. The V segment lost 8 bases and the J segment 2 bases; nucleotides outside the gene matches: 7. CDR3 bases: TGTGCCAGCGGACCGGGACAGGGTACCTACGAGCAGTACTTC. Protein: CASGPGQGTYEQYF.

DNA for the CDR3: TGTGCCAGCAGTTACTCAGACAGCCTGAACACTGAAGCTTTCTTT. It yields the protein CASSYSDSLNTEAFF. The J gene is TRBJ1-1, the V gene TRBV6-6; D may be TRBD1 (5 bases). This CDR3 is 15 amino acids long. The V end lost 0 bases, the J end lost 0 bases, and 8 bases lay between the germline ends. CDR1 is MNHNY, CDR2 SVGAGI, per germline (reference sequence).

The chain combines TRBV5-1 with TRBJ1-6, with D unresolved. Per the germline V gene, CDR1 is SGHRS and CDR2 is YFSETQ. The V and J ends lost 7 bases and 9 bases respectively, with 11 bases between them. The CDR3 runs to 12 residues. The CDR3 is CASGLDSSPLHF. CDR3 DNA sequence: TGCGCCAGCGGGTTGGATAGTTCACCCCTCCACTTT.

This clone was picked up a small number of times. The chain is built from TRBV5-5 and TRBJ1-1; perhaps TRBD1 as D (6 bases). Germline V gives CDR1 SGHKS, CDR2 YYEKEE (reference sequence). The CDR3 is 13 amino acids. V lost 4 bases and J 10 bases, leaving 17 bases between the germline ends. In DNA form, the CDR3 reads TGTGCCAGCAGCCGTACAGGGTCGGCGGGAGCTTTCTTT. Its translation is CASSRTGSAGAFF.

The chain recombines TRBV7-9 with TRBJ1-3, with a possible D match to TRBD1 (6 bases). The CDR3 is 17 amino acids. The V gene's germline CDR1 is SEHNR and CDR2 FQNEAQ (reference sequence). Trimming pared 5 bases from V and 4 bases from J, leaving 21 bases between. The CDR3 nucleotides are TGTGCCAGCAGCCCGATCATATTACAGGGAATCGGAAACACCATATATTTT. This sequence encodes CASSPIILQGIGNTIYF. The entire variable domain, with the rest obtained from reference TRBV7-9 and TRBJ1-3, is as follows: DTGVSQNPRHKITKRGQNVTFRCDPISEHNRLYWYRQTLGQGPEFLTYFQNEAQLEKSRLLSDRFSAERPKGSFSTLEIQRTEQGDSAMYLCASSPIILQGIGNTIYFGEGSWLTVV.